The sequence of this T cell receptor beta chain was determined in a study of vaccination and CD4 T cells after COVID-19. Study-level background: Six males and four females constituted the convalescent cohort, two of whom were Hispanic.

The treatment is: 10-day PBMC culture with coronavirus spike peptide pools or control peptides (ViraFEST assay). Before TCRs were sequenced, ViraFEST expanded antigen-specific T cells with peptide pools. The assay that was used to sequence DNA from cultured CD4+ T cells was the Oncomine TCR Beta short-read assay. It was cultured CD4+ T cells from which genomic DNA was extracted. Each CDR3 protein is one row after TCRdb ran MiXCR on the PCR reads. The sample lists 20,000 to 25,000 distinct CDR3 sequences, 35% to 55% seen once, with under 15% in the top ten. Study observations and caveats: Researchers report that a median about 89% of reactive clones in convalescent patients surfaced only post-vaccination.

Note on this clonotype: Antigen unknown.

This CDR3 region has 13 residues. V was clipped by 7 bases and J by 11 bases, with 18 bases between them. Germline V gene sequence: CDR1 MNHEY, CDR2 SVGEGT. This receptor was taken from a human donor who had recovered from COVID-19. The specimen sequenced was CD4+ T cells from blood, cultured in vitro. The chain joins TRBV6-2 or TRBV6-3 to TRBJ1-5, with D perhaps matching TRBD1 (5 bases). The CDR3: CASTDPPGEAQHF. The CDR3 region has the DNA TGTGCCAGCACGGACCCGCCGGGGGAGGCCCAGCATTTT.